This note documents a single T cell receptor beta chain sequence. The sample originates from a study of blood T cell repertoires in COVID-19. At the level of the study: The United States, Italy and Spain provided the acute and convalescent COVID-19 samples. From T cells, B-cell-depleted T cells, or PBMCs came the material, which was cDNA or gDNA.

Germline trimming cut 6 bases from V and 5 bases from J; bases unmatched to any gene: 18. The CDR3 loop spans 19 amino acids. The germline gives CDR1 KGHSH, CDR2 LQKENI. TCRdb's copy holds only in-frame clones and misses some; the assay was immunoSEQ multiplex PCR. The sample yields under 150,000 clones, 75% to 85% seen once. Input material: peripheral blood. The sequence derives from a woman aged 80 or older with active or convalescent COVID-19. J is TRBJ2-2 and V is TRBV18; 10 bases fit TRBD1. Here the CDR3 reads CASSRRGRDRGPRTGELFF. The CDR3 DNA reads TGTGCCAGCTCCCGACGGGGAAGGGACAGGGGCCCGAGGACCGGGGAGCTGTTTTTT.